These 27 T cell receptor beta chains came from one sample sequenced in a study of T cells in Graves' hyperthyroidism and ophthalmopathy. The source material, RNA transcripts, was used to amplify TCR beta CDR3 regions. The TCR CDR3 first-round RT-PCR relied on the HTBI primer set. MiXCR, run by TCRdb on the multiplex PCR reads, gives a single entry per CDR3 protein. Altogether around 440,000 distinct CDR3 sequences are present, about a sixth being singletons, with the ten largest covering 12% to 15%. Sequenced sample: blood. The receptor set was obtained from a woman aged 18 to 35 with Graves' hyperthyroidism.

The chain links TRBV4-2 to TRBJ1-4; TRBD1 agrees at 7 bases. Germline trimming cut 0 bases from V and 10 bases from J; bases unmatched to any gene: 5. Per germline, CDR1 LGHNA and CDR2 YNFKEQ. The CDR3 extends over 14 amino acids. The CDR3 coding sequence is TGTGCCAGCAGCCAAGAAACAGGGGTTGCAAAACTGTTTTTT. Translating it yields CASSQETGVAKLFF.

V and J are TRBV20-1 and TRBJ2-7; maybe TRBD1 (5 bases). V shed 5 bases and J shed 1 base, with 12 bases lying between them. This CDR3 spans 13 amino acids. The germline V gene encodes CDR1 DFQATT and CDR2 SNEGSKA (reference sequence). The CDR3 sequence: CSAPADTSYEQYF. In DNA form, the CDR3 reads TGCAGTGCTCCGGCGGACACTTCCTACGAGCAGTACTTC.

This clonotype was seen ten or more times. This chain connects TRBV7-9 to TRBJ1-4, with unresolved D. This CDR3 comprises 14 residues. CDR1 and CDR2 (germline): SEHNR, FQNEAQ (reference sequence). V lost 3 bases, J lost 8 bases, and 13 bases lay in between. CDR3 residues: CASSFWGSGEKLFF. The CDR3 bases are TGTGCCAGCAGCTTCTGGGGTAGCGGCGAAAAACTGTTTTTT.

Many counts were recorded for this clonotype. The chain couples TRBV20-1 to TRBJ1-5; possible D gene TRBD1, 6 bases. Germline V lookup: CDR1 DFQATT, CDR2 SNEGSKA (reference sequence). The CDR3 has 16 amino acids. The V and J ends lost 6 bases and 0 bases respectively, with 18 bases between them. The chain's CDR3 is CSALSRQVYSNQPQHF. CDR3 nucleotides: TGCAGTGCCCTCAGTCGACAGGTCTATAGCAATCAGCCCCAGCATTTT.

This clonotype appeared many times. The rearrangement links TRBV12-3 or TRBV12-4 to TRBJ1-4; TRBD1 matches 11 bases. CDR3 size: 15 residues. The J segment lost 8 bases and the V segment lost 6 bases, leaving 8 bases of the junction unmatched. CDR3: CASSRRTGGEEKLFF. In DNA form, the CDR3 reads TGTGCCAGCAGCCGCCGGACAGGGGGCGAGGAAAAACTGTTTTTT.

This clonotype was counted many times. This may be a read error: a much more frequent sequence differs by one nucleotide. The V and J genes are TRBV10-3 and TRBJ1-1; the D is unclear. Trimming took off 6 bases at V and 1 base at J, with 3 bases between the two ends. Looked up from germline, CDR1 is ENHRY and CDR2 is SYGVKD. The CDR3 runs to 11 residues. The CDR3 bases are TGTGCCATCAGCCAGAACACTGAAGCTTTCTTT. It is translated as CAISQNTEAFF.

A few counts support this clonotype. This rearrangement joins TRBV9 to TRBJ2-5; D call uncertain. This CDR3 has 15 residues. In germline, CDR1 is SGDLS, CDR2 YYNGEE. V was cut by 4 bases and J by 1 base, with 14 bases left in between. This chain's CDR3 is CASSPSWTVQETQYF. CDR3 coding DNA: TGTGCCAGCAGCCCCTCGTGGACGGTCCAAGAGACCCAGTACTTC.

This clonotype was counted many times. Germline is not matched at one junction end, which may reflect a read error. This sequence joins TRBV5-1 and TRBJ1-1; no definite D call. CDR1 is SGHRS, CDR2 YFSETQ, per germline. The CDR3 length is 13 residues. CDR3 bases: TGTGCCAGCAGCTTGACCGTGAACACTGAAGCTTTCTTT. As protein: CASSLTVNTEAFF.

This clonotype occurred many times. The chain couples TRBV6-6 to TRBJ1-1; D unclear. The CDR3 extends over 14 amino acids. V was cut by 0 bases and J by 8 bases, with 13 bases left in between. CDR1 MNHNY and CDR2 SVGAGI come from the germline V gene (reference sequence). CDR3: CASSYSEGRLEAFF. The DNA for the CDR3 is TGTGCCAGCAGTTACTCCGAGGGTAGGTTGGAAGCTTTCTTT.

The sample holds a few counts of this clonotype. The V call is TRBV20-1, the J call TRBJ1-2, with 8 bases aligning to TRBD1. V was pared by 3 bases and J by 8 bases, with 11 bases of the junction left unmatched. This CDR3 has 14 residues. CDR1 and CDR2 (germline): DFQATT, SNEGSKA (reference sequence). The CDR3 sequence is CSASVRGLDFGYTF. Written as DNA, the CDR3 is TGCAGTGCTAGTGTCAGGGGGCTAGATTTCGGCTACACCTTC.

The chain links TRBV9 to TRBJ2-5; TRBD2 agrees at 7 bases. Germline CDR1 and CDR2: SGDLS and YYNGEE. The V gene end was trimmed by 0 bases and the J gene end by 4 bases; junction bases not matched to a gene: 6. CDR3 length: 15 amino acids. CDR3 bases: TGTGCCAGCAGCGTAGTAGGCGGCGGGAGAGAGACCCAGTACTTC. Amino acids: CASSVVGGGRETQYF.

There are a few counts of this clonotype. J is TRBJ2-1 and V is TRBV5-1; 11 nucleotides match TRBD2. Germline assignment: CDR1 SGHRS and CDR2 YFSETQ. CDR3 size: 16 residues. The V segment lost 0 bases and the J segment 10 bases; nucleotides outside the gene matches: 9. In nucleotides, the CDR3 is TGCGCCAGCAGCTTGGTCGGGACTAGCGGCGGGAGGGAGCAGTTCTTC. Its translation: CASSLVGTSGGREQFF.

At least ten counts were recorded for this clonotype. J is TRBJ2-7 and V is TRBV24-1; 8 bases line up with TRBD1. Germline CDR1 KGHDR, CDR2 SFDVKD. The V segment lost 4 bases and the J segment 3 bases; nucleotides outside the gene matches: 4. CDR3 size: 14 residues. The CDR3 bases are TGTGCCACCAGTGACTCGGACAGGGTCTACGAGCAGTACTTC. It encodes CATSDSDRVYEQYF.

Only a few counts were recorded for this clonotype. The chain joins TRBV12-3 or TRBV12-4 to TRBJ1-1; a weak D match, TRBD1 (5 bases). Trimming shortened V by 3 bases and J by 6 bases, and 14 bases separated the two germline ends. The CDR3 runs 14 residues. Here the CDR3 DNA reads TGTGCCAGCAGTTTTAGGGGCGCGTCGCCTGAAGCTTTCTTT. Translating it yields CASSFRGASPEAFF.

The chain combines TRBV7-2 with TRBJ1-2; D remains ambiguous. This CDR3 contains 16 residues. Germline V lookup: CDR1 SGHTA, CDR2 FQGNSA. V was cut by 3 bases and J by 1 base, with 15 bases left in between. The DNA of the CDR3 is TGTGCCAGCAGCTTTTTAACTGGGCGCCATAACTATGGCTACACCTTC. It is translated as CASSFLTGRHNYGYTF.

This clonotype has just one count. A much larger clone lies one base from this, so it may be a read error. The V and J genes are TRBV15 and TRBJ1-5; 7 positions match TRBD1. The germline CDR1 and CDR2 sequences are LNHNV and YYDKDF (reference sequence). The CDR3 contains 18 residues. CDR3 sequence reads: CVTSKGQLWPPSNQPQHF. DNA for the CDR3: TGTGTCACCAGCAAGGGACAGCTTTGGCCCCCTAGCAATCAGCCCCAGCATTTT.

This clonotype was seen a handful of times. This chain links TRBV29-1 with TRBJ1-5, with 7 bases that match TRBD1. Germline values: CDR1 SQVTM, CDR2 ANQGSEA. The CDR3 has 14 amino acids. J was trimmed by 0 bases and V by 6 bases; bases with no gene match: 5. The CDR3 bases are TGCAGCGTACTACAGGGGAGTAGCAATCAGCCCCAGCATTTT. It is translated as CSVLQGSSNQPQHF.

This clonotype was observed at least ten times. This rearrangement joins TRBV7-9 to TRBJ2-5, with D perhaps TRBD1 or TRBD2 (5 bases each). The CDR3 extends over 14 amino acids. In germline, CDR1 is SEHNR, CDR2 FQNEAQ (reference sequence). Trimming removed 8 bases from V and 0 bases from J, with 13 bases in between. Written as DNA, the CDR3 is TGTGCCAGCGGTACCGAGGGGAACCAAGAGACCCAGTACTTC. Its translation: CASGTEGNQETQYF. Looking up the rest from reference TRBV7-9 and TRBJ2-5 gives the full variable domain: DTGVSQNPRHKITKRGQNVTFRCDPISEHNRLYWYRQTLGQGPEFLTYFQNEAQLEKSRLLSDRFSAERPKGSFSTLEIQRTEQGDSAMYLCASGTEGNQETQYFGPGTRLLVL.

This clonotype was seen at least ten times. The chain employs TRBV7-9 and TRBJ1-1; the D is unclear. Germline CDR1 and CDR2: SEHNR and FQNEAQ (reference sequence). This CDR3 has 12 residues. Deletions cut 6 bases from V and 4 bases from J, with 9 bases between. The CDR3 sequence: CASSSVGTEAFF. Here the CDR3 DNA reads TGTGCCAGCAGTTCAGTGGGCACTGAAGCTTTCTTT.

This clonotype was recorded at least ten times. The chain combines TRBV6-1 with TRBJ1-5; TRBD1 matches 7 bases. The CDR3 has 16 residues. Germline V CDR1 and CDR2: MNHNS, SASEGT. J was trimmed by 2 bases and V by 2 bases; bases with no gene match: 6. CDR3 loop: CASSENPGTGNQPQHF. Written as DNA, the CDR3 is TGTGCCAGCAGTGAAAACCCCGGGACAGGCAATCAGCCCCAGCATTTT.

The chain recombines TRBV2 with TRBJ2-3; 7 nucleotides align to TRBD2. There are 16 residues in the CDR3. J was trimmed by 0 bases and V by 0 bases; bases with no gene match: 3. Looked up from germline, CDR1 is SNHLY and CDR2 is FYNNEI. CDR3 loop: CASSEAGTISTDTQYF. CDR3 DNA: TGTGCCAGCAGTGAAGCGGGGACTATTAGCACAGATACGCAGTATTTT.

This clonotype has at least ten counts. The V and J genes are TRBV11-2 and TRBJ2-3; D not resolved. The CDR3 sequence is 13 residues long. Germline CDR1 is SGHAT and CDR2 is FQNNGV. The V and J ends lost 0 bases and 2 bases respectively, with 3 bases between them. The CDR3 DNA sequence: TGTGCCAGCAGCTTAGAATACACAGATACGCAGTATTTT. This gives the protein CASSLEYTDTQYF.

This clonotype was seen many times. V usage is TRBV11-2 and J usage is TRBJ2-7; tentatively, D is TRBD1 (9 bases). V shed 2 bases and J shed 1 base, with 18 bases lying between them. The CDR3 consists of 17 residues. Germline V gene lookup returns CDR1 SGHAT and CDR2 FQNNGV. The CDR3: CASSLNSGTGLSYEQYF. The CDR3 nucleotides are TGTGCCAGCAGCTTAAATAGCGGGACAGGGCTGTCCTACGAGCAGTACTTC.

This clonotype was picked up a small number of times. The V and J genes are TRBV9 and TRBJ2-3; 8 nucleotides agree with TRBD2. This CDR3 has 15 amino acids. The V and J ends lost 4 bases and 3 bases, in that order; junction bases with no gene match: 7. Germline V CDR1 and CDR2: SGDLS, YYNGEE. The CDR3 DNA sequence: TGTGCCAGCAGCTCGACTAGCGCGAGGACAGATACGCAGTATTTT. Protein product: CASSSTSARTDTQYF.

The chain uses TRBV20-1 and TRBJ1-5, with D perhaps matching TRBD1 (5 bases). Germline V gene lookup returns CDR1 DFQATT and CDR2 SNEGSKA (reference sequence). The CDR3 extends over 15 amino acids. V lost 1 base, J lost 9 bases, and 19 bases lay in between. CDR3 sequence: CSARGGRSDGWPQHF. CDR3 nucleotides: TGCAGTGCTAGAGGGGGGAGGTCAGACGGTTGGCCCCAGCATTTT.

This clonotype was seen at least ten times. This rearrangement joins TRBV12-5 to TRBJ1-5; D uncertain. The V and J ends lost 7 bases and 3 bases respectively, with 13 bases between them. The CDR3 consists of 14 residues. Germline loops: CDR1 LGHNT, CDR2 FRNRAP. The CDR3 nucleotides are TGTGCTAGTGCCTCGGGCGGAATCAATCAGCCCCAGCATTTT. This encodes CASASGGINQPQHF.

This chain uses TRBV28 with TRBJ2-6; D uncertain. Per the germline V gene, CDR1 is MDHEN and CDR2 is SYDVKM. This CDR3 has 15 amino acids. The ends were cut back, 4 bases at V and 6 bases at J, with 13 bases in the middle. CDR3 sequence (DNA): TGTGCCAGCAGTTCAAGGGAAGCCGCGGCCAACGTCCTGACTTTC. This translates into CASSSREAAANVLTF.